Presented here are 10 T cell receptor beta chains from one specimen sequenced in a study of tumor-infiltrating lymphocytes in primary liver carcinoma. The authors made TCR beta cDNA from around 500 ng total RNA with a constant-region primer. Slightly modified ARM-PCR served as the procedure for the TCR beta libraries. These libraries came from three rounds of nested multiplex PCR. Rounds one and two of PCR, each of roughly 10 cycles, were primed with TRBV1-TRBV30 forward primers and a C-beta reverse primer. From the multiplex PCR reads, TCRdb called clonotypes with MiXCR, one entry per CDR3 protein. The data contain approximately 190,000 distinct CDR3 sequences, over 80% of them seen just once; the ten biggest clones take up 15% to 20%. Co-extraction of both nucleic acids (RNA and DNA) used about 18-31 mg of unsorted bulk tissue. Sequences were obtained from tumor tissue from primary liver carcinoma. The receptors here all came from a man aged 40-49 years with primary liver carcinoma and hepatitis B virus infection.

As to this clonotype: One end of the junction is discordant with germline, which a read error may explain. The chain joins TRBV10-2 to TRBJ2-7; unclear D gene. Germline lookup yields CDR1 WSHSY and CDR2 SAAADI. The CDR3 is made up of 11 amino acids. CDR3: CAGSSGYEQYF. In DNA, the CDR3 is TGCGCCGGCAGCTCTGGCTACGAGCAGTACTTC.

J is TRBJ2-5 and V is TRBV5-5, with 11 bases matching TRBD2. Germline V lookup: CDR1 SGHKS, CDR2 YYEKEE (reference sequence). V trimming: 3 bases; J trimming: 14 bases; junction bases outside the gene matches: 12. CDR3 length: 14 residues. CDR3 in amino acids: CASSSKTSGESQYF. CDR3 sequence (DNA): TGTGCCAGCAGCTCGAAGACTAGCGGGGAGAGCCAATACTTC.

A remark on this clonotype: This CDR3 is missing its conserved last phenylalanine or tryptophan, likely due to a read error. The chain employs TRBV12-3 or TRBV12-4 and TRBJ1-5; no clear D gene. This CDR3 comprises 13 residues. The DNA of the CDR3 is TGTGTCAGCGGCCTTCGGCCTCATCAGCCCCAGCATTTA. Translating gives CVSGLRPHQPQHL.

V is TRBV7-2 and J is TRBJ2-3; 7 positions agree with TRBD2. From germline, CDR1 is SGHTA and CDR2 FQGNSA. This CDR3 comprises 14 residues. With V trimmed by 3 bases and J by 15 bases, 15 bases remained unmatched. This CDR3 is CASSLGPAGNRQYF. The CDR3 coding sequence is TGTGCCAGCAGCTTGGGACCAGCGGGAAATAGGCAATATTTT.

Comment on this clonotype: One end of the junction is discordant with germline, which a read error may explain. The chain couples TRBV12-5 to TRBJ2-1; D tentatively reads TRBD1 or TRBD2 (5 bases each). The CDR3 extends over 14 amino acids. Germline V gene sequence: CDR1 LGHNT, CDR2 FRNRAP. The CDR3 DNA reads as TGTGCTAGTGGTCGGGACGGGGTTAACAATGAGCCGTTCTTC. Translated: CASGRDGVNNEPFF.

This clonotype is a singleton in its sample. The junction differs from germline at one of its ends, possibly a read error. The chain employs TRBV11-1 and TRBJ2-1; D is perhaps TRBD1 (5 bases). Per the germline V gene, CDR1 is SGHAT and CDR2 is FQDESV (reference sequence). The CDR3 length is 15 residues. In nucleotides, the CDR3 is TGTGCCAGCAGCTCCCAGGGATCGCTGGACAATGAGCAGTTGTTC. It is translated as CASSSQGSLDNEQLF.

This clonotype has more than one count but fewer than ten. CDR3 in amino acids: CASSVGGGTGELFF. The CDR3 nucleotides read TGTGCCAGCAGTGTCGGGGGGGGCACCGGGGAGCTGTTTTTT. The chain combines TRBV9 with TRBJ2-2, with 8 positions matching TRBD2. CDR1 is SGDLS, CDR2 YYNGEE, per germline. V dropped 5 bases and J dropped 4; count of bases not matched to a gene: 4. The CDR3 extends over 14 amino acids.

Remarks on this clonotype: The junction does not match germline at one end; this may be a read error. J is TRBJ2-2 and V is TRBV11-2; TRBD2 is a possible D gene (7 bases). The CDR3 has 14 amino acids. Germline V gene sequence: CDR1 SGHAT, CDR2 FQNNGV. CDR3 amino acids: CANSTDSDSGEPFF. DNA for the CDR3: TGTGCCAACAGCACAGACTCGGACAGCGGGGAGCCGTTTTTT.

For this clonotype: Sequence at one end of the junction differs from germline and may be a read error. CDR3 nucleotides: TGCGCCAGCAACCAAAGTGACAGGGGAAGGGACACTGAAGCTCTCTTT. The encoded protein is CASNQSDRGRDTEALF. The chain carries TRBV4-1 and TRBJ1-1; TRBD1 agrees at 8 bases. The CDR3 runs 16 residues. From germline, CDR1 is MGHRA and CDR2 YSYEKL.

This sequence joins TRBV29-1 and TRBJ1-2; tentatively, D is TRBD1 (6 bases). The CDR3 sequence is 14 residues long. Germline CDR1 SQVTM, CDR2 ANQGSEA. The CDR3 region has the DNA TGCAGTGTCCTCCCTGAGAGGGACATGAATGGCTACACCTTC. This codes for CSVLPERDMNGYTF.